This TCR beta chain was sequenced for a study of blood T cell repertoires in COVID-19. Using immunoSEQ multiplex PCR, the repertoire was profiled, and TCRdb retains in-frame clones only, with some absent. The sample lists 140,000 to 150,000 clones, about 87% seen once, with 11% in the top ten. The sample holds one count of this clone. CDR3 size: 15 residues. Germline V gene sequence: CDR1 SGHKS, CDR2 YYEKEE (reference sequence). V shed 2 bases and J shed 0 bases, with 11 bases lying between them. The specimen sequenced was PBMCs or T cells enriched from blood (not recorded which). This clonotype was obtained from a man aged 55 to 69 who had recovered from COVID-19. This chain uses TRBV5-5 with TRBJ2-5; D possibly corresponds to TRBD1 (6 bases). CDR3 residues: CASSFLAGDQETQYF. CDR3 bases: TGTGCCAGCAGCTTTTTAGCAGGGGACCAAGAGACCCAGTACTTC.